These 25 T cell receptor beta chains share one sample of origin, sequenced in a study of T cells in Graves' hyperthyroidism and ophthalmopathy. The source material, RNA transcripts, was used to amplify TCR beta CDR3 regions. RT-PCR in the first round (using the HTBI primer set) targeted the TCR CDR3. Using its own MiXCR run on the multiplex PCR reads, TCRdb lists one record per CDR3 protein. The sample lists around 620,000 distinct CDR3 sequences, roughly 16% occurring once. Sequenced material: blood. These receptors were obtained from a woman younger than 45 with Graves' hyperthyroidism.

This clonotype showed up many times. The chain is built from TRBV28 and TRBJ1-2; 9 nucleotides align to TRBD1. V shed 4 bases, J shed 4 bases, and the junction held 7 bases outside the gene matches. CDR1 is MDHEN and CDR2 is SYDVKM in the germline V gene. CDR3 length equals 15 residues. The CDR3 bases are TGTGCCAGCAGTTCCGGGACAGGGAGTACCTATGGCTACACCTTC. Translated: CASSSGTGSTYGYTF.

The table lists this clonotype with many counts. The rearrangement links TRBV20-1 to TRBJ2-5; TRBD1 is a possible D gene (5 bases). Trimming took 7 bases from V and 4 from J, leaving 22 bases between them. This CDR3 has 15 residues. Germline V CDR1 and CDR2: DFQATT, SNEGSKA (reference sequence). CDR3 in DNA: TGCAGTGTACATCCGCAGGGTTTTGCGATAGAGACCCAGTACTTC. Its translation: CSVHPQGFAIETQYF.

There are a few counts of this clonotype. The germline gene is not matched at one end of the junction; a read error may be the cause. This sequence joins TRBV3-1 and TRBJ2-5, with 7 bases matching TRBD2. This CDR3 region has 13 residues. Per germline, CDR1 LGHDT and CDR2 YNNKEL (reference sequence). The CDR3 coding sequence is TGTGCCGGCAGCCCCGGGAGGCGAGCGGGGTCTCACTTC. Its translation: CAGSPGRRAGSHF.

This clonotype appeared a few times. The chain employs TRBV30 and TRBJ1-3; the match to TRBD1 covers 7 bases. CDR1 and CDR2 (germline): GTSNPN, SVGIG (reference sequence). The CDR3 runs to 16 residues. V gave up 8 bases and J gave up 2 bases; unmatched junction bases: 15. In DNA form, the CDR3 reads TGTGCCGGGGGGAAAGGGCAGGGGGTTGCTGGAAACACCATATATTTT. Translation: CAGGKGQGVAGNTIYF.

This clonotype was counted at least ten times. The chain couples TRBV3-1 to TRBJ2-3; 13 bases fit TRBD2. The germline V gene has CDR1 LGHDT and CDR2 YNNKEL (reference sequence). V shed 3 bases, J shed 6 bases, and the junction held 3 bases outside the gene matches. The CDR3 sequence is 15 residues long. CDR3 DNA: TGTGCCAGCAGCCACGGACTAGCGGGAGTGGATACGCAGTATTTT. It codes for CASSHGLAGVDTQYF.

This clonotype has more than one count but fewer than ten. CDR3 protein: CASNSSPFYEQFF. The CDR3 DNA is TGTGCCAGCAATTCCAGTCCATTCTATGAGCAGTTCTTC. V usage is TRBV6-2 or TRBV6-3 and J usage is TRBJ2-1; D is unresolved. With 7 bases removed from V and 8 bases from J, the gap between germline ends came to 15 bases. Per germline, CDR1 MNHEY and CDR2 SVGEGT. The CDR3 runs 13 residues.

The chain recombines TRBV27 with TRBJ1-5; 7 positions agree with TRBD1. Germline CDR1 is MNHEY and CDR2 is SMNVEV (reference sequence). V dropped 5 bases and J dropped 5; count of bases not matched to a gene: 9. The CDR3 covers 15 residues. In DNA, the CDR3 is TGTGCCAGCAGTCAGGGACAGTCGGGGTATCAGCCCCAGCATTTT. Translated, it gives CASSQGQSGYQPQHF.

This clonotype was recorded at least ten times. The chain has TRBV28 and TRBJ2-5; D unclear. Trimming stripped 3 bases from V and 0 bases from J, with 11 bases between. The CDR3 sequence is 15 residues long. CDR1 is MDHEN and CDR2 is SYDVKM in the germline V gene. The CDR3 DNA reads TGTGCCAGCAGTTTGCCCTTAGAAAACCAAGAGACCCAGTACTTC. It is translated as CASSLPLENQETQYF. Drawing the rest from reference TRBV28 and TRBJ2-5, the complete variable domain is DVKVTQSSRYLVKRTGEKVFLECVQDMDHENMFWYRQDPGLGLRLIYFSYDVKMKEKGDIPEGYSVSREKKERFSLILESASTNQTSMYLCASSLPLENQETQYFGPGTRLLVL.

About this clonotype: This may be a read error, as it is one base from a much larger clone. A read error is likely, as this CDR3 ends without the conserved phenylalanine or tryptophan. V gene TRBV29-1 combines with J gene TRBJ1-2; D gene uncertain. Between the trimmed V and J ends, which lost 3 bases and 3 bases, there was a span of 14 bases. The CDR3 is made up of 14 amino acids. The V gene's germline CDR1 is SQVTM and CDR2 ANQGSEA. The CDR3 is CSVDSAFGHYGYTS. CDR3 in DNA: TGCAGCGTTGACTCGGCATTCGGACACTATGGCTACACCTCC.

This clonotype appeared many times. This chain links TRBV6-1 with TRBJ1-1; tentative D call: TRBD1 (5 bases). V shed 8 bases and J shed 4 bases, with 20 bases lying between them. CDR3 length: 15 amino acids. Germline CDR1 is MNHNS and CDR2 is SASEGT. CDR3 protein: CASRSEGRIGTEAFF. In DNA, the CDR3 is TGTGCCAGCCGATCCGAGGGGCGGATAGGCACTGAAGCTTTCTTT.

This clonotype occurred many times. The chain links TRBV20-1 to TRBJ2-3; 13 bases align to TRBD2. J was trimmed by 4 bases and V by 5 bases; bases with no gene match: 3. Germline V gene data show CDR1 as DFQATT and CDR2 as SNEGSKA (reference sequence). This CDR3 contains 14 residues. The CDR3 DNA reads TGCAGTGCTTCCGGACTAGCGGGAGCAGATACGCAGTATTTT. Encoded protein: CSASGLAGADTQYF.

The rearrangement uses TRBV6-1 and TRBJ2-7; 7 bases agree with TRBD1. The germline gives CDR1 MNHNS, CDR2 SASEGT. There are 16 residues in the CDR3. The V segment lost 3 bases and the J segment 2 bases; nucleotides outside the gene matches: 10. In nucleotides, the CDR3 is TGTGCCAGCAGTGAGATGGGGACAGTGGGGGCCTACGAGCAGTACTTC. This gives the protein CASSEMGTVGAYEQYF.

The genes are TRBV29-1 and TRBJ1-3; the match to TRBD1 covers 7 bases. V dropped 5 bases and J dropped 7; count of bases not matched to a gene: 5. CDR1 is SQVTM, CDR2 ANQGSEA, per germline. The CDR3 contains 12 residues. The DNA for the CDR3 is TGCAGCGTTCGGGACAGCATTAACACCATATATTTT. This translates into CSVRDSINTIYF.

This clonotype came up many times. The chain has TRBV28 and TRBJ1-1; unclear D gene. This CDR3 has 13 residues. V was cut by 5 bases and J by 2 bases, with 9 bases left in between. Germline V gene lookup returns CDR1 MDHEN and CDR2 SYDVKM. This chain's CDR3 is CASSPRENTEAFF. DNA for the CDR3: TGTGCCAGCAGTCCCCGGGAAAACACTGAAGCTTTCTTT.

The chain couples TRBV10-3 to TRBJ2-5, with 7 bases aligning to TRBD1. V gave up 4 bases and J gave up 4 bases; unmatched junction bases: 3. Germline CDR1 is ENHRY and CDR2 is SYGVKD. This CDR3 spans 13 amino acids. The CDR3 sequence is CAISGGDRETQYF. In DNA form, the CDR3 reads TGTGCCATCAGTGGTGGGGACAGAGAGACCCAGTACTTC.

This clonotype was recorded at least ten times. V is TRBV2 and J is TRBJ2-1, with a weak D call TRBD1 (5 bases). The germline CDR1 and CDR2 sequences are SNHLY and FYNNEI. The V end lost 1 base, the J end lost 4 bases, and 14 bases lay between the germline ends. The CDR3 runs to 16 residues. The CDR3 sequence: CASSEGLLKGYNEQFF. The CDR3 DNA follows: TGTGCCAGCAGTGAAGGTCTGCTTAAGGGGTACAATGAGCAGTTCTTC.

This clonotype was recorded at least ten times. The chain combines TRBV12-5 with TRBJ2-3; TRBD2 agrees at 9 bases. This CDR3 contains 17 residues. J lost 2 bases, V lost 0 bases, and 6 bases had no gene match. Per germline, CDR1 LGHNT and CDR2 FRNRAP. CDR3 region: CASGLVLSGRFTDTQYF. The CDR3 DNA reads TGTGCTAGTGGTTTGGTACTGAGCGGGAGGTTCACAGATACGCAGTATTTT.

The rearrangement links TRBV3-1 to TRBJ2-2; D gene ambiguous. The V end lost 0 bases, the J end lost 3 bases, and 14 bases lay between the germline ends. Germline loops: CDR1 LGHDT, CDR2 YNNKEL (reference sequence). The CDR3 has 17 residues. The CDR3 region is CASSQDLSSHHTGELFF. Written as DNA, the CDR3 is TGTGCCAGCAGCCAAGATTTGTCCAGCCACCACACCGGGGAGCTGTTTTTT.

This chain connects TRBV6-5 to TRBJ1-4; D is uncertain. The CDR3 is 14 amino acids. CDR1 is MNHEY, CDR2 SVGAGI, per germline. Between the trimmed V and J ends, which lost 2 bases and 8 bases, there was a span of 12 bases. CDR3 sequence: CASSYGQEGEKLFF. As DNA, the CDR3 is TGTGCCAGCAGTTACGGCCAGGAGGGAGAAAAACTGTTTTTT.

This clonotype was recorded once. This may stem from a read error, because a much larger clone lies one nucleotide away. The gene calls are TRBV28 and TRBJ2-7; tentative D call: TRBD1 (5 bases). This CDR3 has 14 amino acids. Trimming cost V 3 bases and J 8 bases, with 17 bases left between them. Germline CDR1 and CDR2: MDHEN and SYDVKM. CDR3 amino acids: CASSFFRVMGKQYF. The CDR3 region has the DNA TGTGCCAGCAGTTTTTTCAGGGTCATGGGGAAGCAGTACTTC.

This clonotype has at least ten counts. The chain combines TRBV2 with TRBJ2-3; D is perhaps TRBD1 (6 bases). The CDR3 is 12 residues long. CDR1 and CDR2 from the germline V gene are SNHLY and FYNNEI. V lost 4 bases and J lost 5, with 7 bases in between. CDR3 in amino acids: CASSGRGDTQYF. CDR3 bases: TGTGCCAGCAGTGGCAGGGGAGATACGCAGTATTTT.

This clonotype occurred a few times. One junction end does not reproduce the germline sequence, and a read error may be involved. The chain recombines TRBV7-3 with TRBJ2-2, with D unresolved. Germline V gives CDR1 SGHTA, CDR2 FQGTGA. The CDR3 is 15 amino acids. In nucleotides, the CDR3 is TGTGCTAGCAGCCCGGACGGTTCGAGCACCGGGGAGCTGTTTTTT. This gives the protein CASSPDGSSTGELFF.

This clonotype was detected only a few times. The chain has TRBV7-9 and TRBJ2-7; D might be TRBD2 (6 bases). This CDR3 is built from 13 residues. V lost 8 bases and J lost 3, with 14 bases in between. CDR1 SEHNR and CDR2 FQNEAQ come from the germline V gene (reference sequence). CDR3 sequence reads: CASVEGLSYEQYF. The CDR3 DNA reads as TGTGCCAGCGTGGAGGGCCTTAGCTACGAGCAGTACTTC.

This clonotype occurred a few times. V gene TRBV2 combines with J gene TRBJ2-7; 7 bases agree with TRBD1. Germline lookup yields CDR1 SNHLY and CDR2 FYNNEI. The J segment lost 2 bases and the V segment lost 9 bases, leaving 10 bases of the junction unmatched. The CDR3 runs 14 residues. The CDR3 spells CASVRDSFPYEQYF. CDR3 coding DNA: TGTGCCAGTGTCCGGGACAGCTTTCCCTACGAGCAGTACTTC.

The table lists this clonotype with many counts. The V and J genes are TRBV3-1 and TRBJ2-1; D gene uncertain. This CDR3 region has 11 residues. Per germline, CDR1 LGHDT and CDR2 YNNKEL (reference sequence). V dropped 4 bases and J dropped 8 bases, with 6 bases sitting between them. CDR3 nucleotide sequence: TGTGCCAGCAGCCGGTTTGATGAGCAGTTCTTC. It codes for CASSRFDEQFF.